Listed below are T cell receptor beta chains from one sample, sequenced in a study of CD8 T cell repertoires and HIV-1 epitope variants. Their antigens are not known. The method was immunoSEQ multiplex PCR; TCRdb's version includes in-frame clones alone and lacks a portion of them. This sample has some 3,500 clones, with approximately 71% found just once. Sequenced: cultured CD8+ T cells derived from PBMCs. The receptors stem from a male donor with HIV. The CDR3 runs from the conserved cysteine through the conserved F or W. The D gene is left open where the match is weak. A clone size is listed for some rows: how often the clone was seen (once, few, many), or a class if it is expanded.

TRBJ1-6 | TRBV10-1 | NA | NA | TGCGCCAGCAGTGCACAGGCCGAGAATTCACCCCTCCACTTT | CASSAQAENSPLHF
TRBJ1-2 | TRBV27 | NA | NA | TGTGCCAGCAGTTTCTGGCCTCTGTCTGACGGCTACACCTTC | CASSFWPLSDGYTF
TRBJ2-7 | TRBV7-2 | NA | NA | TGTGCCAGCAGCTCGGGACTCTCCTACGAGCAGTACTTC | CASSSGLSYEQYF
TRBJ2-3 | TRBV29-1 | few | NA | TGCAGCGTTGTTCTGTTCGCCCCCCCCTCCCTTTCTAGCACAGATACGCAGTATTTT | CSVVLFAPPSLSSTDTQYF
TRBJ1-1 | TRBV7-2 | few | NA | TGTGCCAGCACCTTGACAGTTATGAACACTGAAGCTTTCTTT | CASTLTVMNTEAFF
TRBJ1-5 | TRBV25-1 | NA | NA | TGTGCCAGCAGTGATACCCTAGGAAATCAGCCCCAGCATTTT | CASSDTLGNQPQHF
TRBJ2-2 | TRBV15 | NA | TRBD2 | TGTGCCACCAGCAGGAAAGCGGGACCTTACAACACCGGGGAGCTGTTTTTT | CATSRKAGPYNTGELFF
TRBJ2-3 | TRBV4-1 | NA | TRBD2 | TGCGCCAGCAGCCAAGACCCCCCTAGCGGGACTAGCACAGATACGCAGTATTTT | CASSQDPPSGTSTDTQYF
TRBJ1-2 | TRBV7-8 | few | NA | TGTGCCAGCAGCTTGGAAGAGCGGGATGGCTACACCTTC | CASSLEERDGYTF
TRBJ1-2 | TRBV10-2 | NA | NA | TGCGCCAGCAGTGGACAGGCTCTTTATGGCTACACCTTC | CASSGQALYGYTF
TRBJ1-1 | TRBV27 | NA | NA | TGTGCCAGCAGTCGTGATACGGTAACTGAAGCTTTCTTT | CASSRDTVTEAFF
TRBJ1-1 | TRBV4-3 | few | NA | TGCGCCAGCAGCCAAGATCCGAAGAACACTGAAGCTTTCTTT | CASSQDPKNTEAFF
TRBJ1-1 | TRBV19 | NA | NA | TGTGCCAGTAGTATAGGCTTTACTCTCGGGGCTTTCTTT | CASSIGFTLGAFF
TRBJ1-4 | TRBV27 | few | NA | TGTGCCAGCGCCTTTAGAGGGTTGGGACGGGCTAATGAAAAACTGTTTTTT | CASAFRGLGRANEKLFF
TRBJ1-2 | TRBV11-2 | once | NA | TGTGCCAGCAGCCCTTACGCCCGTGGGGGGCCGGGCTATGGCTACACCTTC | CASSPYARGGPGYGYTF
TRBJ1-2 | TRBV4-3 | large | NA | TGCGCCAGCAGCCAAGATCCCGTCGAACTCGACTATGGCTACACCTTC | CASSQDPVELDYGYTF
TRBJ1-1 | TRBV7-9 | NA | TRBD1 | TGTGCCAGCAGCCTATCAGGGGGTAGCTATGAAGCTTTCTTT | CASSLSGGSYEAFF
TRBJ2-2 | TRBV28 | NA | TRBD2 | TGTGCCAGCAGTTTATCGGGGGGCACCGGGGAGCTGTTTTTT | CASSLSGGTGELFF
TRBJ1-5 | TRBV27 | NA | NA | TGTGCCAGCAGTTTATATGCGGGCCAGAGTCAGCCCCAGCATTTT | CASSLYAGQSQPQHF
TRBJ1-1 | TRBV2 | NA | NA | TGTGCCAGCCGCTGGGGTACAGGGAACACTGAAGCTTTCTTT | CASRWGTGNTEAFF
TRBJ2-7 | TRBV7-8 | NA | TRBD2 | TGTGCCAGCAGCCCCCGGACTAGCGGGACCCACGAGCAGTACTTC | CASSPRTSGTHEQYF
TRBJ1-2 | TRBV5-1 | NA | TRBD1 | TGCGCCAGCAGCGGGGACAGTCGTAGCTATGGCTACACCTTC | CASSGDSRSYGYTF
TRBJ1-1 | TRBV10-1 | NA | NA | TGCGCCAGCAATTCTAAACGGGCCACTGAAGCTTTCTTT | CASNSKRATEAFF
TRBJ1-5 | TRBV10-2 | few | NA | TGCGCCAGCAGGGGGGGGGAGAGCAATCAGCCCCAGCATTTT | CASRGGESNQPQHF
TRBJ1-1 | TRBV7-2 | few | TRBD1 | TGTGCCAGCAGCCAGGGGGGCGGATCTGAAGCTTTCTTT | CASSQGGGSEAFF
TRBJ2-7 | TRBV2 | NA | TRBD2 | TGTGCCAGCAGTGAAAACGCAGCGGGAGGCAGGTACGAGCAGTACTTC | CASSENAAGGRYEQYF
TRBJ2-1 | TRBV7-9 | few | NA | TGTGCCAGCAGCGCAAACAATGAGCAGTTCTTC | CASSANNEQFF
TRBJ2-7 | TRBV13 | once | NA | TGTGCCAGCAGCTTCTCCGTCTCGCTGGGAAACGAGCAGTACTTC | CASSFSVSLGNEQYF
TRBJ2-3 | TRBV11-2 | NA | NA | TGTGCCAGCAGCTCAATAACTAGCCCTAGCACAGATACGCAGTATTTT | CASSSITSPSTDTQYF
TRBJ2-1 | TRBV29-1 | NA | TRBD1 | TGCAGCGTTGACCACTGGGACAGGTACAATGAGCAGTTCTTC | CSVDHWDRYNEQFF
TRBJ2-7 | TRBV7-9 | NA | NA | TGTGCCAGCAGCCTGACAGATACCTACGAGCAGTACTTC | CASSLTDTYEQYF
TRBJ1-6 | TRBV27 | few | TRBD1 | TGTGCCAGCAGCCGCCAGGGGGTCACCCTCCACTTT | CASSRQGVTLHF
TRBJ2-7 | TRBV6-1 | few | NA | TGTGCCAGCAGTGGTACCCTTGGGGCAGGGGAGGGGTACGAGCAGTACTTC | CASSGTLGAGEGYEQYF
TRBJ2-7 | TRBV5-4 | few | TRBD1 | TGTGCCAGCAGCTTCGGACAGGGTTCCTACGAGCAGTACTTC | CASSFGQGSYEQYF
TRBJ2-1 | TRBV5-1 | NA | TRBD2 | TGCGCCAGCAGCCCCGGACTAGCGGGGGTTAGCCTCTACAATGAGCAGTTCTTC | CASSPGLAGVSLYNEQFF
TRBJ2-5 | TRBV6-1 | NA | TRBD2 | TGTGCCAGCAGTGAAAAACTAGCGGGAGCGTTAGGGTACCAAGAGACCCAGTACTTC | CASSEKLAGALGYQETQYF
TRBJ2-2 | TRBV7-9 | few | NA | TGTGCCAGCAGCCACATTAAGGGGCGCGACACCGGGGAGCTGTTTTTT | CASSHIKGRDTGELFF
TRBJ1-6 | TRBV19 | few | NA | TGTGCCACCTGCCCAGGGCTTGGAAATTCACCCCTCCACTTT | CATCPGLGNSPLHF
TRBJ2-7 | TRBV7-6 | NA | TRBD1 | TGTGCCAGCAGCTACGCCGGGACAGGAATGTACGAGCAGTACTTC | CASSYAGTGMYEQYF
TRBJ1-5 | TRBV19 | few | TRBD1 | TGTGCCAGTAGTCCCCACCCCGGGACAGGCCCCTCGGCTCAGCCCCAGCATTTT | CASSPHPGTGPSAQPQHF
TRBJ1-2 | TRBV5-3 | NA | TRBD1 | TGTGCCAGCAGCCTAGGGGACAGCGGGAGGGGTGGCTACACCTTC | CASSLGDSGRGGYTF
TRBJ2-1 | TRBV7-8 | large | TRBD1 | TGTGCCAGCAGCTTAGCGGGACAGGGCTCCTACAATGAGCAGTTCTTC | CASSLAGQGSYNEQFF
TRBJ2-3 | TRBV4-3 | medium-sized | NA | TGCGCCAGCAGCCAAGACCGGCCCAGTAGGGCGGATACGCAGTATTTT | CASSQDRPSRADTQYF
TRBJ1-2 | TRBV28 | hyperexpanded | NA | TGTGCCAGCGGCTTATATCCCTTGGACCTTAACTATGGCTACACCTTC | CASGLYPLDLNYGYTF
TRBJ1-6 | TRBV28 | NA | TRBD1 | TGTGCCAGCGTCGACCGGGACAGAGGCGGTTCACCCCTCCACTTT | CASVDRDRGGSPLHF
TRBJ2-5 | TRBV7-2 | NA | NA | TGTGCCAGCAGCTTAGTTAAAGGGGCCCAAGAGACCCAGTACTTC | CASSLVKGAQETQYF
TRBJ2-5 | TRBV29-1 | NA | NA | TGCAGCGTTGAAGGCTACCAAGAGACCCAGTACTTC | CSVEGYQETQYF
TRBJ2-1 | TRBV28 | NA | TRBD2 | TGTGCCAGCAGTCCACTAGCGGGCAACTCCTACAATGAGCAGTTCTTC | CASSPLAGNSYNEQFF
TRBJ2-3 | TRBV28 | once | TRBD2 | TGTGCCAGCAGTCCGTTTTTAGCGGGAGGTCCCACAGATACGCAGTATTTT | CASSPFLAGGPTDTQYF
TRBJ2-7 | TRBV11-2 | NA | NA | TGTGCCAGCAGCTTAATGACGCAGTCCTACGAGCAGTACTTC | CASSLMTQSYEQYF
TRBJ2-1 | TRBV7-2 | NA | TRBD2 | TGTGCCAGCAGCTTAGCCAGAGGGATTTGGATAGCGGGACCCAACAATGAGCAGTTCTTC | CASSLARGIWIAGPNNEQFF
TRBJ1-1 | TRBV7-9 | NA | NA | TGTGCCAGCAGCTCCCCATCAATTGCTCTCACTGAAGCTTTCTTT | CASSSPSIALTEAFF
TRBJ2-6 | TRBV10-3 | NA | NA | TGTGCCAGCAGTTACCAAACTTCTGGGGCCAACGTCCTGACTTTC | CASSYQTSGANVLTF
TRBJ2-3 | TRBV11-3 | NA | NA | TGTGCCAGCAGCCGAAGAGAGGGAGTGGGAGATACGCAGTATTTT | CASSRREGVGDTQYF